The 27 T cell receptor beta chains below come from one sample, sequenced in a study of T-cell reconstitution after alpha-beta-depleted transplantation in children. Preparation of the TCRbeta library used unique molecular identifiers. TCRdb used MiXCR to reprocess the PCR reads, holding one entry per CDR3 protein. The repertoire holds about 240,000 distinct CDR3 sequences, roughly 23% seen once, with 2.6% in the top ten. This material consisted of PBMCs, taken before TCRalphabeta/CD19-depleted stem cell transplant. Source of these receptors: a girl aged 2 to 10 with Fanconi anemia, due to receive a stem cell transplant.

This clonotype was counted ten times or more. The chain couples TRBV20-1 to TRBJ2-1; 12 positions match TRBD2. CDR1 is DFQATT, CDR2 SNEGSKA, per germline (reference sequence). CDR3 length: 14 amino acids. V trimming: 5 bases; J trimming: 8 bases; junction bases outside the gene matches: 7. In nucleotides, the CDR3 is TGCAGTGCTGAGTCTAGCGGGAGGGTAGATGAGCAGTTCTTC. Translated: CSAESSGRVDEQFF.

The CDR3 DNA reads as TGTGCCAGCAGTTTAATTCGGGCTTCTAGCACAGATACGCAGTATTTT. This encodes CASSLIRASSTDTQYF. The rearrangement links TRBV27 to TRBJ2-3; D is unresolved. Looked up from germline, CDR1 is MNHEY and CDR2 is SMNVEV (reference sequence). The CDR3 covers 16 residues. Trimming shortened V by 2 bases and J by 0 bases, and 12 bases separated the two germline ends.

This clonotype was seen only a few times. A read error is possible here, since a much larger clone lies one base away. V usage is TRBV20-1 and J usage is TRBJ2-7; D ambiguous. The germline V and J ends were trimmed by 3 bases and 3 bases, with 6 bases remaining between them. The length of the CDR3 is 11 residues. Germline V CDR1 and CDR2: DFQATT, SNEGSKA (reference sequence). CDR3 sequence reads: CSARWGYEQYF. The CDR3 nucleotides are TGCAGTGCTAGGTGGGGCTACGAGCAGTACTTC.

The chain uses TRBV30 and TRBJ2-7; D perhaps matches TRBD2 (6 bases). Germline-derived CDR1 and CDR2 are GTSNPN and SVGIG (reference sequence). Deletions cut 5 bases from V and 3 bases from J, with 17 bases between. The CDR3 sequence is 14 residues long. The CDR3 region has the DNA TGTGCCTGGGGGCTCGACGGGGGAGTCTACGAGCAGTACTTC. It translates to CAWGLDGGVYEQYF. Together with reference TRBV30 and TRBJ2-7, the CDR3 gives the full variable domain: SQTIHQWPATLVQPVGSPLSLECTVEGTSNPNLYWYRQAAGRGLQLLFYSVGIGQISSEVPQNLSASRPQDRQFILSSKKLLLSDSGFYLCAWGLDGGVYEQYFGPGTRLTVT.

This clonotype has at least ten counts. The chain employs TRBV12-3 or TRBV12-4 and TRBJ2-2; TRBD2 aligns across 7 bases. This CDR3 comprises 14 residues. Unmatched junction bases numbered 2, after V lost 6 bases and J lost 1 base. CDR3 protein: CASRGGRNTGELFF. The CDR3 DNA reads TGTGCCAGCAGAGGCGGGAGGAACACCGGGGAGCTGTTTTTT.

The CDR3 reads CSAQGLGAYEQYF. The CDR3 DNA reads as TGCAGTGCTCAAGGACTAGGGGCCTACGAGCAGTACTTC. V is TRBV20-1 and J is TRBJ2-7, with 7 bases that match TRBD2. This CDR3 region has 13 residues. Per germline, CDR1 DFQATT and CDR2 SNEGSKA (reference sequence). V shed 5 bases, J shed 2 bases, and the junction held 6 bases outside the gene matches.

The table lists this clonotype with many counts. The rearrangement joins TRBV6-5 to TRBJ2-2; 8 nucleotides match TRBD1. This CDR3 spans 14 amino acids. Germline lookup yields CDR1 MNHEY and CDR2 SVGAGI. Trimming took 4 bases from V and 3 from J; bases not matched to a gene: 1. The CDR3 nucleotides are TGTGCCAGCAGTTCGGACAGGGACACCGGGGAGCTGTTTTTT. Its protein is CASSSDRDTGELFF.

This clonotype was seen at least ten times. V is TRBV11-2 and J is TRBJ2-1; either TRBD1 or TRBD2 may fit D (5 bases each). V lost 0 bases and J lost 2, with 17 bases in between. The germline V gene has CDR1 SGHAT and CDR2 FQNNGV. This CDR3 is 18 amino acids long. The DNA of the CDR3 is TGTGCCAGCAGCTTAGAGGGGGTGGCAGGGTATCCCTACAATGAGCAGTTCTTC. Protein product: CASSLEGVAGYPYNEQFF.

This clonotype came up a few times. This chain joins TRBV20-1 and TRBJ2-1; tentatively, D is TRBD2 (6 bases). In germline, CDR1 is DFQATT, CDR2 SNEGSKA (reference sequence). The CDR3 has 13 residues. The V gene lost 5 bases and the J gene lost 15 bases, with 23 bases spanning the gap. CDR3 sequence reads: CSALNPPGAAPFF. The CDR3 region has the DNA TGCAGTGCTCTAAATCCCCCGGGAGCAGCTCCGTTCTTC.

This clonotype was observed many times. The rearrangement joins TRBV20-1 to TRBJ2-3, with D perhaps TRBD1 (6 bases). Germline V CDR1 and CDR2: DFQATT, SNEGSKA (reference sequence). This CDR3 comprises 13 residues. V gave up 2 bases and J gave up 4 bases, with 10 bases separating them. DNA for the CDR3: TGCAGTGCTAGACAGGGGACCCCAGATACGCAGTATTTT. It yields the protein CSARQGTPDTQYF.

The chain is built from TRBV25-1 and TRBJ2-5, with 7 bases identical to TRBD1. V was clipped by 1 base and J by 3 bases; unmatched bases: 5. The CDR3 loop spans 15 amino acids. CDR1 and CDR2 from the germline V gene are MGHDK and SYGVNS. CDR3: CASSELITGEETQYF. Written as DNA, the CDR3 is TGTGCCAGCAGTGAATTGATTACAGGGGAAGAGACCCAGTACTTC.

This clonotype was seen at least ten times. The V gene is TRBV12-3 or TRBV12-4, the J gene TRBJ2-1; 11 bases match TRBD2. V trimming: 5 bases; J trimming: 8 bases; junction bases outside the gene matches: 8. CDR3 size: 15 residues. CDR3 nucleotides: TGTGCCAGCAGTCTAACTAGCGGGAGTTATTATGAGCAGTTCTTC. This gives the protein CASSLTSGSYYEQFF.

The rearrangement joins TRBV9 to TRBJ2-2; 8 positions match TRBD2. After removal of 0 bases from V and 1 base from J, the junction contained 5 bases not matched to a gene. The germline V gene has CDR1 SGDLS and CDR2 YYNGEE. The CDR3 length is 17 residues. The CDR3 reads CASSVEGTSGNTGELFF. The DNA for the CDR3 is TGTGCCAGCAGCGTAGAGGGTACTAGCGGGAACACCGGGGAGCTGTTTTTT.

There are many counts of this clonotype. The chain is built from TRBV29-1 and TRBJ2-7, with a weak D call TRBD2 (6 bases). The CDR3 runs to 14 residues. The V gene lost 1 base and the J gene lost 3 bases, with 13 bases spanning the gap. CDR1 is SQVTM, CDR2 ANQGSEA, per germline. The CDR3 DNA follows: TGCAGCGTTGAAGGAGCAGGGACTCACTACGAGCAGTACTTC. The encoded protein is CSVEGAGTHYEQYF.

The chain joins TRBV7-9 to TRBJ1-5; D is uncertain. The CDR3 is made up of 13 amino acids. Germline lookup yields CDR1 SEHNR and CDR2 FQNEAQ (reference sequence). Trimming removed 1 base from V and 5 bases from J, with 6 bases in between. For the CDR3, the DNA is TGTGCCAGCAGCTTAGTATCAGATCAGCCCCAGCATTTT. This encodes CASSLVSDQPQHF.

The chain couples TRBV4-2 to TRBJ2-1; perhaps TRBD2 as D (5 bases). Trimming cost V 3 bases and J 5 bases, with 14 bases left between them. Germline CDR1 is LGHNA and CDR2 is YNFKEQ. CDR3 length equals 15 residues. This CDR3 reads CASSQNLAGNNEQFF. The DNA of the CDR3 is TGTGCCAGCAGCCAGAACCTAGCTGGCAACAATGAGCAGTTCTTC.

This clonotype was detected many times. The chain links TRBV4-1 to TRBJ1-2, with D unclear. This CDR3 is 15 amino acids long. Deletions cut 0 bases from V and 4 bases from J, with 12 bases between. Germline assignment: CDR1 MGHRA and CDR2 YSYEKL. The CDR3 reads CASSQDLNKIYGYTF. The CDR3 DNA reads TGCGCCAGCAGCCAAGACTTGAACAAGATCTATGGCTACACCTTC.

This clonotype was seen only a few times. This sequence joins TRBV21-1 and TRBJ1-5; the DNA was not used to check the table's D call, TRBD1. TRBV21-1 is termed a pseudogene. CDR3 size: 17 residues. CDR3 region: CASSTRDRGEKDQPQHF. CDR3 bases: TGTGCCAGCAGCACTAGGGACAGGGGTGAAAAGGATCAGCCCCAGCATTTT.

In its sample, this clonotype was seen a few times. The chain is built from TRBV3-1 and TRBJ2-7; the match to TRBD2 covers 8 bases. J lost 2 bases, V lost 4 bases, and 4 bases had no gene match. Germline V gene data show CDR1 as LGHDT and CDR2 as YNNKEL (reference sequence). This CDR3 contains 14 residues. The CDR3 is CASSPGTRAYEQYF. Written as DNA, the CDR3 is TGTGCCAGCAGCCCCGGGACTAGGGCCTACGAGCAGTACTTC.

This clonotype was seen ten or more times. V and J are TRBV10-3 and TRBJ2-3; D gene uncertain. V was clipped by 1 base and J by 3 bases, with 11 bases between them. The CDR3 has 15 residues. The germline V gene has CDR1 ENHRY and CDR2 SYGVKD. The CDR3 is CAISEWATSTDTQYF. The CDR3 DNA follows: TGTGCCATCAGTGAGTGGGCTACGAGTACAGATACGCAGTATTTT.

This clonotype was seen many times. V is TRBV29-1 and J is TRBJ2-7, with 12 bases that match TRBD2. J lost 7 bases, V lost 3 bases, and 7 bases had no gene match. This CDR3 region has 14 residues. Germline V lookup: CDR1 SQVTM, CDR2 ANQGSEA. For the CDR3, the DNA is TGCAGCGTTGATGGGACTAGCGGGTCGGAAGAGCAGTACTTC. It yields the protein CSVDGTSGSEEQYF.

This clonotype was recorded many times. The rearrangement links TRBV6-6 to TRBJ2-7; D is uncertain. The germline CDR1 and CDR2 sequences are MNHNY and SVGAGI (reference sequence). With 3 bases removed from V and 5 bases from J, the gap between germline ends came to 8 bases. The CDR3 loop spans 12 amino acids. The CDR3, as DNA: TGTGCCAGCAGTTATGCAATTGACGAGCAGTACTTC. Translated, it gives CASSYAIDEQYF.

This clonotype was seen ten or more times. Written as DNA, the CDR3 is TGTGCCAGCAGCCAAGATTTAAGTACGCAGTATTTT. Translating gives CASSQDLSTQYF. V usage is TRBV4-2 and J usage is TRBJ2-3; no clear D. Trimming removed 0 bases at V and 8 bases at J, with 6 bases between. Germline CDR1 is LGHNA and CDR2 is YNFKEQ. The CDR3 extends over 12 amino acids.

This clonotype was recorded at least ten times. This sequence joins TRBV29-1 and TRBJ2-7, with TRBD1 matching 8 bases. Germline CDR1 SQVTM, CDR2 ANQGSEA. CDR3 size: 13 residues. The V gene end was trimmed by 5 bases and the J gene end by 2 bases; junction bases not matched to a gene: 5. The CDR3 nucleotides are TGCAGCGTTTGGACAGGGCAGGCCTACGAGCAGTACTTC. It specifies CSVWTGQAYEQYF.

This chain joins TRBV6-5 and TRBJ1-6; a weak D match, TRBD1 (6 bases). CDR1 is MNHEY, CDR2 SVGAGI, per germline. Trimming pared 2 bases from V and 8 bases from J, leaving 16 bases between. CDR3 length: 16 residues. CDR3 region: CASSYIGRGPDSPLHF. The CDR3 DNA is TGTGCCAGCAGTTACATTGGCAGGGGACCGGATTCACCCCTCCACTTT.

This clonotype was seen repeatedly, ten times or more. The chain carries TRBV10-3 and TRBJ2-6, with D unresolved. This CDR3 has 18 amino acids. Deletions cut 6 bases from V and 0 bases from J, with 18 bases between. Germline values: CDR1 ENHRY, CDR2 SYGVKD. The CDR3 DNA sequence: TGTGCCATCAGGATGAACGGCGTTATTAGCTCTGGGGCCAACGTCCTGACTTTC. Encoded protein: CAIRMNGVISSGANVLTF.

The chain uses TRBV28 and TRBJ2-5; D is tentatively TRBD1 or TRBD2 (5 bases each). Trimming cost V 6 bases and J 5 bases, with 19 bases left between them. CDR3 length: 15 amino acids. The germline V gene encodes CDR1 MDHEN and CDR2 SYDVKM. The CDR3: CASSPYLGTWETQYF. CDR3 DNA: TGTGCCAGCAGCCCCTATCTTGGGACGTGGGAGACCCAGTACTTC. Full variable domain (outside the CDR3, taken from reference TRBV28 and TRBJ2-5): DVKVTQSSRYLVKRTGEKVFLECVQDMDHENMFWYRQDPGLGLRLIYFSYDVKMKEKGDIPEGYSVSREKKERFSLILESASTNQTSMYLCASSPYLGTWETQYFGPGTRLLVL.